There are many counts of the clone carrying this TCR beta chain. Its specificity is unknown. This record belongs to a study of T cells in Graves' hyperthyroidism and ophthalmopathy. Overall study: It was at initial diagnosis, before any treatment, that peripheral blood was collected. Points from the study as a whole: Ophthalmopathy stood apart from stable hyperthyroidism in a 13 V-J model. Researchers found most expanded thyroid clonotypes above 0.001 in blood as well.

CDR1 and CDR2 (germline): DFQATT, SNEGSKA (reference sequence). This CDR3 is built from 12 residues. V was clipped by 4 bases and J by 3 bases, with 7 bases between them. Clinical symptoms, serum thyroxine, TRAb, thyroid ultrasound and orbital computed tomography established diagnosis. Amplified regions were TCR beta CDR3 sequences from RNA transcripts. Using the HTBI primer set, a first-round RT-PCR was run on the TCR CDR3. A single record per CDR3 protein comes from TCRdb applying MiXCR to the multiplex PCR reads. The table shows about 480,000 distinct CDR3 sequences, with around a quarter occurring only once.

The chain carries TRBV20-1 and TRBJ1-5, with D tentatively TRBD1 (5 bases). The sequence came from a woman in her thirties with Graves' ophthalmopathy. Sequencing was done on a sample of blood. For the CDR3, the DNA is TGCAGTGCTACAGGGCCCAATCAGCCCCAGCATTTT. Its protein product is CSATGPNQPQHF.